Presented here are 6 T cell receptor beta chains from one specimen sequenced in a study of CD8 T cells in Susac syndrome (dated by TCRdb to between 2017 and 2020). The method was the immunoSEQ multiplex PCR assay. RNA was extracted using the RNeasy kit, and about 0.5 to 1 microgram was reverse transcribed with random hexamers. TCRdb ran its own pipeline on the public reads, namely fastp trimming at Q25 and MiXCR clone calling, and kept in-frame beta chains. When rows share a CDR3 protein, they turn into one entry using the most common DNA and genes. This sample has about 160,000 distinct CDR3 sequences in its table, and roughly 95% of those were observed once. The ten biggest clones cover 0.085% to 0.095% of the sample. What was sequenced was CD4+ T cells from PBMCs. Every receptor here comes from a human donor with multiple sclerosis.

The rearrangement links TRBV20-1 to TRBJ1-4, with TRBD1 identical over 8 bases. The CDR3 has 16 residues. In germline, CDR1 is DFQATT, CDR2 SNEGSKA (reference sequence). J gave up 8 bases and V 0 bases, and 11 bases lay outside the gene matches. Here the CDR3 reads CSARDLGDRTGEKLFF. CDR3 in DNA: TGCAGTGCTAGAGATTTGGGGGACAGGACGGGAGAAAAACTGTTTTTT.

The chain is built from TRBV12-3 or TRBV12-4 and TRBJ1-5, with 9 positions matching TRBD1. The CDR3 covers 13 residues. Unmatched junction bases numbered 2, after V lost 4 bases and J lost 7 bases. The CDR3 nucleotides are TGTGCCAGCAGTTGGGACAGGGCCCAGCCCCAGCATTTT. Protein sequence: CASSWDRAQPQHF.

This chain connects TRBV30 to TRBJ1-1; D remains ambiguous. Trimming removed 2 bases at V and 4 bases at J, with 17 bases between. The CDR3 has 15 residues. Germline CDR1 is GTSNPN and CDR2 is SVGIG (reference sequence). In DNA form, the CDR3 reads TGTGCCTGGAGTAGAGACAACCACGCCTCCACTGAAGCTTTCTTT. Translation gives CAWSRDNHASTEAFF.

The chain joins TRBV10-3 to TRBJ1-1, with D unclear. The V gene's germline CDR1 is ENHRY and CDR2 SYGVKD. This CDR3 spans 17 amino acids. Trimming removed 0 bases from V and 0 bases from J, with 14 bases in between. The CDR3 coding sequence is TGTGCCATCAGTGAGTCGGCCTACGCCCCAATGAACACTGAAGCTTTCTTT. Its translation is CAISESAYAPMNTEAFF.

The chain links TRBV27 to TRBJ2-5; TRBD2 matches 7 bases. Trimming took 5 bases from V and 5 from J; bases not matched to a gene: 8. The germline V gene has CDR1 MNHEY and CDR2 SMNVEV (reference sequence). This CDR3 contains 14 residues. CDR3: CASSGTSVLETQYF. CDR3 DNA: TGTGCCAGCAGTGGTACTAGCGTTCTGGAGACCCAGTACTTC.

The V gene is TRBV19, the J gene TRBJ1-2; possible D gene TRBD1, 5 bases. V was clipped by 5 bases and J by 4 bases, with 8 bases between them. Germline V gives CDR1 LNHDA, CDR2 SQIVND (reference sequence). The CDR3 loop spans 12 amino acids. Here the CDR3 DNA reads TGTGCCAGTAGTGCGACAGTCTATGGCTACACCTTC. Its protein is CASSATVYGYTF.